This TCR beta chain was identified during a study of blood T cell repertoires in COVID-19. About the research overall: Specimens from acute and convalescent COVID-19 originated in the United States, Italy and Spain.

In the original workflow: Quantification of nucleated cells was approximated via reference gene primer amplification. TCRdb's copy holds only in-frame clones and misses some; the assay was immunoSEQ multiplex PCR. The V and J calls and the clone size are those of that table, but D and trimming were determined from the DNA. In the table there are about 190,000 clones, about 81% of which are singletons. Individuals aged about 18 to 89 years were recruited from 24 US areas. Membership in each cohort depended on participant-reported clinical history. Germline CDR1 is SQVTM and CDR2 is ANQGSEA. This CDR3 comprises 14 residues. V shed 3 bases, J shed 0 bases, and the junction held 1 base outside the gene matches. This clone was detected once.

This receptor was identified in a woman between 25 and 40 years old who had recovered from COVID-19. The gene calls are TRBV29-1 and TRBJ2-7, with TRBD2 matching over 11 bases. The sequenced material came from PBMCs or T cells enriched from blood (not recorded which). The CDR3 region has the DNA TGCAGCGTTGAGGGACTAGCGGACTCCTACGAGCAGTACTTC. This codes for CSVEGLADSYEQYF.